Each of the 12 T cell receptor beta chains below was sequenced from the same sample in a study of T cell changes during pregnancy in multiple sclerosis. TCRdb's copy holds only in-frame clones and misses some; the assay was immunoSEQ multiplex PCR. The repertoire holds 70,000 to 100,000 clones, with approximately 94% as singletons. The specimen comprised peripheral blood, sampled in the third trimester of pregnancy. Source of these receptors: a female donor with multiple sclerosis, enrolled in a pregnancy study.

V usage is TRBV6-1 and J usage is TRBJ1-1; D remains ambiguous. The CDR3 loop spans 15 amino acids. V lost 2 bases and J 4 bases, leaving 14 bases between the germline ends. The germline CDR1 and CDR2 sequences are MNHNS and SASEGT. CDR3 nucleotide sequence: TGTGCCAGCAGTGAATTGTTCGTAGGGAGCACTGAAGCTTTCTTT. Translation gives CASSELFVGSTEAFF.

CDR3 residues: CASSLAYSYEQYF. The CDR3 region has the DNA TGTGCCAGTAGTTTAGCGTACTCCTACGAGCAGTACTTC. This chain connects TRBV19 to TRBJ2-7; the D gene is possibly TRBD2 (5 bases). This CDR3 spans 13 amino acids. The V gene lost 5 bases and the J gene lost 0 bases, with 8 bases spanning the gap. Germline values: CDR1 LNHDA, CDR2 SQIVND (reference sequence).

The gene calls are TRBV25-1 and TRBJ2-3; TRBD1 matches at 10 bases. The V segment lost 7 bases and the J segment 6 bases; nucleotides outside the gene matches: 10. Germline CDR1 and CDR2: MGHDK and SYGVNS. The CDR3 has 15 residues. The CDR3 region has the DNA TGTGCCAGCATGACAGGGGGCACCTTGTTCGATACGCAGTATTTT. The encoded protein is CASMTGGTLFDTQYF.

The rearrangement joins TRBV11-3 to TRBJ2-7; D is ambiguous. The CDR3 extends over 13 amino acids. V gave up 3 bases and J gave up 2 bases, with 8 bases separating them. Germline V CDR1 and CDR2: SGHNT, YENEEA. The CDR3 here is CASSLGRTYEQYF. The CDR3 DNA sequence: TGTGCCAGCAGCTTGGGCAGGACCTACGAGCAGTACTTC.

The table lists this clone with a count of one. The V gene is TRBV2, the J gene TRBJ2-2; the D gene is possibly TRBD2 (6 bases). The CDR3 loop spans 13 amino acids. Trimming stripped 7 bases from V and 4 bases from J, with 10 bases between. The germline gives CDR1 SNHLY, CDR2 FYNNEI. The CDR3 DNA sequence: TGTGCCAGCAAGTGGGACTTCACCGGGGAGCTGTTTTTT. This gives the protein CASKWDFTGELFF. The variable domain in full, with the rest retrieved from reference TRBV2 and TRBJ2-2, is EPEVTQTPSHQVTQMGQEVILRCVPISNHLYFYWYRQILGQKVEFLVSFYNNEISEKSEIFDDQFSVERPDGSNFTLKIRSTKLEDSAMYFCASKWDFTGELFFGEGSRLTVL.

This sequence joins TRBV19 and TRBJ1-1, with a tentative D call TRBD1 (5 bases). Trimming cost V 1 base and J 3 bases, with 6 bases left between them. This CDR3 has 13 residues. CDR1 is LNHDA and CDR2 is SQIVND in the germline V gene (reference sequence). The CDR3 DNA sequence: TGTGCCAGTAGTATAGGGGGGGACACTGAAGCTTTCTTT. Translated, it gives CASSIGGDTEAFF.

The chain has TRBV28 and TRBJ2-3; D may be TRBD1 (6 bases). This CDR3 comprises 18 residues. Germline-derived CDR1 and CDR2 are MDHEN and SYDVKM. V lost 4 bases to trimming and J lost 2 bases, with 22 bases between them. DNA for the CDR3: TGTGCCAGCAGTTGGCCCCTGGTTTTGGACAGCCCCACAGATACGCAGTATTTT. Protein sequence: CASSWPLVLDSPTDTQYF. Combining the CDR3 with reference TRBV28 and TRBJ2-3 gives the whole variable domain DVKVTQSSRYLVKRTGEKVFLECVQDMDHENMFWYRQDPGLGLRLIYFSYDVKMKEKGDIPEGYSVSREKKERFSLILESASTNQTSMYLCASSWPLVLDSPTDTQYFGPGTRLTVL.

The CDR3 is CASSPLGGASEKLFF. The CDR3, as DNA: TGTGCCAGCAGCCCCCTGGGGGGGGCCAGCGAAAAACTGTTTTTT. The chain joins TRBV27 to TRBJ1-4; D is perhaps TRBD1 (6 bases). The V gene's germline CDR1 is MNHEY and CDR2 SMNVEV (reference sequence). This CDR3 is built from 15 residues. Between the trimmed V and J ends, which lost 6 bases and 8 bases, there was a span of 19 bases.

This chain connects TRBV28 to TRBJ1-2; no firm D call. Germline V lookup: CDR1 MDHEN, CDR2 SYDVKM. The CDR3 runs to 13 residues. V was shortened by 3 bases and J by 0 bases, with 5 bases between the two germline ends. CDR3 in amino acids: CASSFETNYGYTF. The CDR3 bases are TGTGCCAGCAGTTTCGAGACTAACTATGGCTACACCTTC.

The chain employs TRBV19 and TRBJ2-3; weak D call: TRBD1 (6 bases). The CDR3 has 16 amino acids. Trimming took off 4 bases at V and 1 base at J, with 15 bases between the two ends. Germline V gene lookup returns CDR1 LNHDA and CDR2 SQIVND (reference sequence). For the CDR3, the DNA is TGTGCCAGTAGTAGCTTGGGGGCATTGGGCACAGATACGCAGTATTTT. It is translated as CASSSLGALGTDTQYF.

The CDR3 DNA sequence: TGTGCCAGCAGCGTAACTAGCGGGAGGGCCGTTGAGACAGATACGCAGTATTTT. Amino acid sequence: CASSVTSGRAVETDTQYF. V usage is TRBV9 and J usage is TRBJ2-3; TRBD2 matches 13 bases. This CDR3 is 18 amino acids long. CDR1 and CDR2 from the germline V gene are SGDLS and YYNGEE. Losses at the gene ends were 1 base for V and 3 bases for J; bases not matched to a gene: 8.

This chain uses TRBV5-4 with TRBJ2-7; 8 bases map to TRBD2. Trimming removed 3 bases from V and 5 bases from J; junction bases left unmatched: 4. The germline V gene has CDR1 SGHNT and CDR2 YYREEE (reference sequence). This CDR3 spans 13 amino acids. DNA of the CDR3: TGTGCCAGCAGCTGGGGACTAGGCAACGAGCAGTACTTC. It codes for CASSWGLGNEQYF.